The next 27 T cell receptor beta chains were all read from a single sample in a study of blood T cell repertoires in COVID-19. TCRdb's copy holds only in-frame clones and misses some; the assay was immunoSEQ multiplex PCR. The data hold over 150,000 clones, with roughly 80% observed a single time. Sequencing input: peripheral blood. These receptors originate from an older woman with acute or convalescent COVID-19.

This chain links TRBV7-3 with TRBJ1-1; D uncertain. The CDR3 totals 13 residues. The V gene lost 4 bases and the J gene lost 4 bases, with 10 bases spanning the gap. Per the germline V gene, CDR1 is SGHTA and CDR2 is FQGTGA. In nucleotides, the CDR3 is TGTGCCAGCAGCTCCCAGACGGGCACTGAAGCTTTCTTT. This gives the protein CASSSQTGTEAFF.

This clone was counted once. The gene calls are TRBV20-1 and TRBJ2-3, with D hard to call. This CDR3 contains 10 residues. Germline V gives CDR1 DFQATT, CDR2 SNEGSKA (reference sequence). CDR3 nucleotide sequence: TGCAGCTGTAGCACAGATACGCAGTATTTT. Translated, it gives CSCSTDTQYF.

This clone was seen once. Written as DNA, the CDR3 is TGTGCCAGCTCACCTCCCTCGACAGGGGGGGAGCAGTACTTC. It specifies CASSPPSTGGEQYF. The rearrangement links TRBV18 to TRBJ2-7; 9 bases agree with TRBD1. This CDR3 comprises 14 residues. Unmatched junction bases numbered 7, after V lost 3 bases and J lost 7 bases. Germline V gives CDR1 KGHSH, CDR2 LQKENI.

The chain links TRBV9 to TRBJ2-5, with a weak D call TRBD2 (6 bases). The germline V gene has CDR1 SGDLS and CDR2 YYNGEE. CDR3 length equals 14 residues. Trimming left V 0 bases short and J 2 bases short, with 8 bases between. The CDR3 sequence is CASSVGAGQETQYF. As DNA, the CDR3 is TGTGCCAGCAGCGTAGGGGCGGGGCAAGAGACCCAGTACTTC.

This chain uses TRBV18 with TRBJ2-2, with 10 bases aligning to TRBD1. The CDR3 has 15 residues. Germline values: CDR1 KGHSH, CDR2 LQKENI. Losses at the gene ends were 6 bases for V and 4 bases for J; bases not matched to a gene: 5. The CDR3 DNA follows: TGTGCCAGCTCGTCCGGGACAGGGGCCACCGGGGAGCTGTTTTTT. Translating gives CASSSGTGATGELFF.

This chain connects TRBV19 to TRBJ1-1; unclear D gene. Germline assignment: CDR1 LNHDA and CDR2 SQIVND (reference sequence). This CDR3 region has 16 residues. Trimming removed 3 bases at V and 0 bases at J, with 14 bases between. The DNA for the CDR3 is TGTGCCAGTAGTATCTGGGTGGCAGGCATGAACACTGAAGCTTTCTTT. Its translation: CASSIWVAGMNTEAFF.

V gene TRBV2 combines with J gene TRBJ2-5, with TRBD1 as a possible D gene (5 bases). V was cut by 7 bases and J by 2 bases, with 14 bases left in between. This CDR3 is built from 14 residues. Looked up from germline, CDR1 is SNHLY and CDR2 is FYNNEI. DNA of the CDR3: TGTGCCAGCACGCCTTATGACAGTCAAGAGACCCAGTACTTC. Its translation is CASTPYDSQETQYF.

The chain uses TRBV10-3 and TRBJ1-6, with D tentatively TRBD1 (6 bases). The germline CDR1 and CDR2 sequences are ENHRY and SYGVKD. The V gene lost 2 bases and the J gene lost 5 bases, with 10 bases spanning the gap. The CDR3 contains 15 residues. This CDR3 is CAISEDAGDNSPLHF. The DNA for the CDR3 is TGTGCCATCAGTGAGGATGCAGGGGATAATTCACCCCTCCACTTT.

This chain connects TRBV30 to TRBJ1-2; maybe TRBD1 (5 bases). The CDR3 sequence is 13 residues long. V was cut by 6 bases and J by 7 bases, with 18 bases left in between. The V gene's germline CDR1 is GTSNPN and CDR2 SVGIG (reference sequence). The CDR3 DNA reads as TGTGCCTGTCCCCGGGACTCCGTGGGTGGCTACACCTTC. It yields the protein CACPRDSVGGYTF.

This chain joins TRBV5-3 and TRBJ1-2; 7 bases agree with TRBD1. TRBV5-3 is an ORF for which the function is uncertain. This CDR3 has 14 amino acids. V was pared by 4 bases and J by 5 bases, with 8 bases of the junction left unmatched. In DNA, the CDR3 is TGTGCCAGAAGCCACGGGACAGAACGTTATGGCTACACCTTC. Translating it yields CARSHGTERYGYTF.

This chain joins TRBV6-5 and TRBJ2-7, with 8 nucleotides matching TRBD1. J gave up 4 bases and V 0 bases, and 5 bases lay outside the gene matches. The V gene's germline CDR1 is MNHEY and CDR2 SVGAGI. This CDR3 contains 15 residues. The CDR3 protein is CASSYSSGGRYEQYF. The CDR3, as DNA: TGTGCCAGCAGTTACTCGTCAGGGGGCAGGTACGAGCAGTACTTC.

The chain uses TRBV11-2 and TRBJ1-4, with D possibly being TRBD1 (5 bases). The CDR3 loop spans 15 amino acids. V was trimmed by 0 bases and J by 11 bases, leaving 16 bases between them. Germline loops: CDR1 SGHAT, CDR2 FQNNGV. CDR3 amino acids: CASSLDSFWGEKLFF. CDR3 nucleotides: TGTGCCAGCAGCTTAGATTCATTTTGGGGGGAGAAACTGTTTTTT. Combining the CDR3 with reference TRBV11-2 and TRBJ1-4 gives the whole variable domain EAGVAQSPRYKIIEKRQSVAFWCNPISGHATLYWYQQILGQGPKLLIQFQNNGVVDDSQLPKDRFSAERLKGVDSTLKIQPAKLEDSAVYLCASSLDSFWGEKLFFGSGTQLSVL.

V is TRBV5-1 and J is TRBJ2-2; the match to TRBD2 covers 8 bases. The CDR3 runs to 16 residues. Trimming took 4 bases from V and 2 from J; bases not matched to a gene: 7. Germline CDR1 reads SGHRS; CDR2 reads YFSETQ. In nucleotides, the CDR3 is TGCGCCAGCAGCACGAGCGGGGGCCTTAACACCGGGGAGCTGTTTTTT. Translation gives CASSTSGGLNTGELFF. Complete variable domain (other parts from reference TRBV5-1 and TRBJ2-2): KAGVTQTPRYLIKTRGQQVTLSCSPISGHRSVSWYQQTPGQGLQFLFEYFSETQRNKGNFPGRFSGRQFSNSRSEMNVSTLELGDSALYLCASSTSGGLNTGELFFGEGSRLTVL.

J is TRBJ2-5 and V is TRBV9; 7 bases agree with TRBD1. This CDR3 is built from 15 residues. Germline-derived CDR1 and CDR2 are SGDLS and YYNGEE. The J segment lost 4 bases and the V segment lost 4 bases, leaving 10 bases of the junction unmatched. CDR3 amino acids: CASSLTGVPPETQYF. CDR3 bases: TGTGCCAGCAGCTTAACAGGGGTACCACCAGAGACCCAGTACTTC.

The rearrangement links TRBV10-3 to TRBJ1-2; TRBD1 is a possible D gene (6 bases). V lost 5 bases to trimming and J lost 2 bases, with 15 bases between them. This CDR3 contains 15 residues. Germline V CDR1 and CDR2: ENHRY, SYGVKD. The CDR3 DNA is TGTGCCATCAGTCCGGGGGGCAGGATAAACTATGGCTACACCTTC. Amino acid sequence: CAISPGGRINYGYTF.

This sequence joins TRBV30 and TRBJ1-1; D not resolved. The germline V gene encodes CDR1 GTSNPN and CDR2 SVGIG (reference sequence). Trimming cost V 1 base and J 11 bases, with 14 bases left between them. The CDR3 loop spans 12 amino acids. The CDR3 here is CAWSATASGAFF. CDR3 in DNA: TGTGCCTGGAGTGCAACAGCGTCGGGGGCTTTCTTT.

This clone has only one observation. The chain couples TRBV5-6 to TRBJ2-7; 8 bases are shared with TRBD1. The CDR3 has 15 amino acids. Germline V lookup: CDR1 SGHDT, CDR2 YYEEEE. Trimming removed 5 bases from V and 3 bases from J; junction bases left unmatched: 10. The CDR3 spells CASSSMGQDLYEQYV. The CDR3 bases are TGTGCCAGCAGTTCTATGGGACAGGACCTCTACGAGCAGTACGTC.

This rearrangement joins TRBV10-2 to TRBJ1-2; 7 nucleotides match TRBD1. The CDR3 is 13 residues long. Germline V gene lookup returns CDR1 WSHSY and CDR2 SAAADI. V trimming: 10 bases; J trimming: 7 bases; junction bases outside the gene matches: 12. CDR3: CATTTGLSGGYTF. The DNA of the CDR3 is TGCGCCACCACGACAGGGCTTTCTGGTGGCTACACCTTC.

The chain recombines TRBV19 with TRBJ1-2; 9 bases line up with TRBD1. Per the germline V gene, CDR1 is LNHDA and CDR2 is SQIVND (reference sequence). CDR3 size: 16 residues. The V gene end was trimmed by 4 bases and the J gene end by 0 bases; junction bases not matched to a gene: 6. CDR3 residues: CASSNPGTGPNYGYTF. In DNA, the CDR3 is TGTGCCAGTAGTAACCCCGGGACAGGGCCTAACTATGGCTACACCTTC. The entire variable domain, with the rest obtained from reference TRBV19 and TRBJ1-2, is as follows: DGGITQSPKYLFRKEGQNVTLSCEQNLNHDAMYWYRQDPGQGLRLIYYSQIVNDFQKGDIAEGYSVSREKKESFPLTVTSAQKNPTAFYLCASSNPGTGPNYGYTFGSGTRLTVV.

V gene TRBV5-1 combines with J gene TRBJ2-3; 10 bases agree with TRBD2. J gave up 0 bases and V 2 bases, and 3 bases lay outside the gene matches. CDR1 and CDR2 from the germline V gene are SGHRS and YFSETQ. This CDR3 spans 16 amino acids. The CDR3, as DNA: TGCGCCAGCAGCTTAGCGGGGGGGCCTAGCACAGATACGCAGTATTTT. Protein product: CASSLAGGPSTDTQYF.

This sequence joins TRBV5-5 and TRBJ1-5; 8 bases fit TRBD1. With V trimmed by 4 bases and J by 6 bases, 9 bases remained unmatched. This CDR3 comprises 15 residues. The germline V gene has CDR1 SGHKS and CDR2 YYEKEE (reference sequence). CDR3 residues: CASSHTPGQVQPQHF. The CDR3 nucleotides are TGTGCCAGCAGCCACACACCGGGACAGGTTCAGCCCCAGCATTTT.

This clone appeared once. The chain is built from TRBV19 and TRBJ1-5; TRBD1 is a possible D gene (6 bases). CDR3 length equals 15 residues. Germline CDR1 reads LNHDA; CDR2 reads SQIVND (reference sequence). V was shortened by 7 bases and J by 2 bases, with 15 bases between the two germline ends. The CDR3 spells CASIRTGSGNQPQHF. The DNA of the CDR3 is TGTGCCAGTATTAGAACAGGGTCGGGCAATCAGCCCCAGCATTTT. The full variable domain, in which reference TRBV19 and TRBJ1-5 provide the parts outside the CDR3, is DGGITQSPKYLFRKEGQNVTLSCEQNLNHDAMYWYRQDPGQGLRLIYYSQIVNDFQKGDIAEGYSVSREKKESFPLTVTSAQKNPTAFYLCASIRTGSGNQPQHFGDGTRLSIL.

The rearrangement joins TRBV12-3 or TRBV12-4 to TRBJ1-1, with 7 bases lining up with TRBD1. CDR3 length: 13 amino acids. V lost 7 bases, J lost 3 bases, and 5 bases stayed unmatched. This CDR3 reads CASTQGVYTEAFF. CDR3 coding DNA: TGTGCCAGCACTCAGGGGGTTTACACTGAAGCTTTCTTT.

In this sample, this clone turned up many times. This same CDR3 is encoded by further DNA sequences in the sample. J is TRBJ1-1 and V is TRBV12-3 or TRBV12-4; 7 bases fit TRBD1. V dropped 3 bases and J dropped 7; count of bases not matched to a gene: 5. This CDR3 is built from 13 residues. The CDR3 bases are TGTGCCAGCAGTTTGACAGGGCCCCTTGAAGCTTTCTTT. Its protein is CASSLTGPLEAFF.

This clone was seen a single time. This sequence joins TRBV30 and TRBJ1-2, with TRBD1 matching over 9 bases. Germline assignment: CDR1 GTSNPN and CDR2 SVGIG (reference sequence). V gave up 1 base and J gave up 7 bases; unmatched junction bases: 7. CDR3 size: 14 residues. CDR3 protein: CAWSGPGQGPGYTF. The DNA for the CDR3 is TGTGCCTGGAGTGGTCCGGGACAGGGCCCTGGCTACACCTTC. Complete variable domain (other parts from reference TRBV30 and TRBJ1-2): SQTIHQWPATLVQPVGSPLSLECTVEGTSNPNLYWYRQAAGRGLQLLFYSVGIGQISSEVPQNLSASRPQDRQFILSSKKLLLSDSGFYLCAWSGPGQGPGYTFGSGTRLTVV.

The chain recombines TRBV9 with TRBJ2-3; no reliable D call. V dropped 1 base and J dropped 2 bases, with 11 bases sitting between them. This CDR3 is 15 amino acids long. Looked up from germline, CDR1 is SGDLS and CDR2 is YYNGEE. The CDR3 DNA sequence: TGTGCCAGCAGCGTAAGCGTTAGGCACACAGATACGCAGTATTTT. Translated: CASSVSVRHTDTQYF.

The CDR3 region has the DNA TGTGCCAGCAGCTTAGCGACAGGGGGGTTGGTCATGAACACTGAAGCTTTCTTT. Protein product: CASSLATGGLVMNTEAFF. The chain is built from TRBV11-3 and TRBJ1-1, with TRBD1 matching 9 bases. Trimming removed 1 base from V and 0 bases from J; junction bases left unmatched: 9. Germline loops: CDR1 SGHNT, CDR2 YENEEA. The CDR3 extends over 18 amino acids.